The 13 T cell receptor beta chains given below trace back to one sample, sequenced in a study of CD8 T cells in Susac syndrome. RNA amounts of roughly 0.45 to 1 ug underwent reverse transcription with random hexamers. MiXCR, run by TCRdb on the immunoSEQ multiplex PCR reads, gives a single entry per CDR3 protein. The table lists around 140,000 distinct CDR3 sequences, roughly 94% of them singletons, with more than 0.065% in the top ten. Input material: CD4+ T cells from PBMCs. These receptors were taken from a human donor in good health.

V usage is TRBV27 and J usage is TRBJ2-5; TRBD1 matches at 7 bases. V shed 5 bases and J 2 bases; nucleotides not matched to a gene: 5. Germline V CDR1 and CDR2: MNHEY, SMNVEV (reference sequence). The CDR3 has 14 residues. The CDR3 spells CASSRRDRQETQYF. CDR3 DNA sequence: TGTGCCAGCAGTCGCAGGGACAGACAAGAGACCCAGTACTTC.

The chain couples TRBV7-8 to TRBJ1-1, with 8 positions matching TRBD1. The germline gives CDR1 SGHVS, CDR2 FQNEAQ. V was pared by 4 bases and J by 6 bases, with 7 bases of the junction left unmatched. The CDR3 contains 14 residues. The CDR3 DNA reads TGTGCCAGCAGCTACGGACAGGGAATGCCTGAAGCTTTCTTT. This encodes CASSYGQGMPEAFF.

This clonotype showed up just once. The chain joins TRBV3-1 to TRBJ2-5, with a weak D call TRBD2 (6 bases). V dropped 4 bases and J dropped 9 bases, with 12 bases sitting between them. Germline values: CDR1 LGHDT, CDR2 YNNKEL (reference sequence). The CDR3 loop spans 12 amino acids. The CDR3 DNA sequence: TGTGCCAGCAGCCCCCCCACGGGGGCCCAGTACTTC. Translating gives CASSPPTGAQYF.

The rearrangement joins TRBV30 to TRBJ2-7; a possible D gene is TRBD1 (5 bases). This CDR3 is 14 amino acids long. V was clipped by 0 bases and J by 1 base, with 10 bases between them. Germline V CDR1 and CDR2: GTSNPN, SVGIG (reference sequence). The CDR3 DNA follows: TGTGCCTGGAGTGTGACAGCGAGATCCTACGAGCAGTACTTC. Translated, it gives CAWSVTARSYEQYF.

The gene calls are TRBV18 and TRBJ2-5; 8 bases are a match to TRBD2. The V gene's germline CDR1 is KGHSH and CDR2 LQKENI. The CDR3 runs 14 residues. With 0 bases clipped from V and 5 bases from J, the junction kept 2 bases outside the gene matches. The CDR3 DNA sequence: TGTGCCAGCTCACCACCTCCGGGAGGGGAGACCCAGTACTTC. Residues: CASSPPPGGETQYF.

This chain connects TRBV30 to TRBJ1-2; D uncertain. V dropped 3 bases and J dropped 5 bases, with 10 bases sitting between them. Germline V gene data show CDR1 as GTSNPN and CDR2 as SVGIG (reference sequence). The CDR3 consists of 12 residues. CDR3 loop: CAWSIGSYGYTF. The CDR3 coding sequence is TGTGCCTGGAGCATCGGGTCGTATGGCTACACCTTC.

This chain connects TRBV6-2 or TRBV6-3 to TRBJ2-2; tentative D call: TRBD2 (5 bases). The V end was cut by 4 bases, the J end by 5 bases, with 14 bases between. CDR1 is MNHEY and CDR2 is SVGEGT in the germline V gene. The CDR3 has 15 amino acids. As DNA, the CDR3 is TGTGCCAGCAGTTTGGCGCGGGCATATACCGGGGAGCTGTTTTTT. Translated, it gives CASSLARAYTGELFF.

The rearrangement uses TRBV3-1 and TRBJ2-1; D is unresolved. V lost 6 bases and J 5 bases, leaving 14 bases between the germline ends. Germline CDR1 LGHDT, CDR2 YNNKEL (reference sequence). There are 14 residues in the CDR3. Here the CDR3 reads CASSLTLGNNEQFF. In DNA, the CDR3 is TGTGCCAGCAGTCTCACTCTAGGGAACAATGAGCAGTTCTTC.

CDR3 sequence reads: CASSPDTGIYGYTF. The CDR3 coding sequence is TGTGCCAGCAGTCCAGATACAGGGATCTATGGCTACACCTTC. The chain recombines TRBV11-2 with TRBJ1-2; maybe TRBD1 (6 bases). V lost 6 bases, J lost 4 bases, and 15 bases lay in between. Germline V CDR1 and CDR2: SGHAT, FQNNGV. The CDR3 extends over 14 amino acids.

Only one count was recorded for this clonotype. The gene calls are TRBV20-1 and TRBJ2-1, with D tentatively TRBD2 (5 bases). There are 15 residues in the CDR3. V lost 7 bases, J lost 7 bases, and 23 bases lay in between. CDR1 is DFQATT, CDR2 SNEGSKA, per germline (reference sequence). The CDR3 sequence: CSVSKTGFPQNEQFF. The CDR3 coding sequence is TGCAGTGTTTCCAAAACGGGGTTTCCCCAAAATGAGCAGTTCTTC.

CDR3 coding DNA: TGCAGTGCCGGGGGACAGGGGTCCCACGAGCAGTACTTC. Translated: CSAGGQGSHEQYF. V usage is TRBV20-1 and J usage is TRBJ2-7; 10 bases are a match to TRBD1. In germline, CDR1 is DFQATT, CDR2 SNEGSKA (reference sequence). V was pared by 6 bases and J by 5 bases, with 7 bases of the junction left unmatched. CDR3 length: 13 residues.

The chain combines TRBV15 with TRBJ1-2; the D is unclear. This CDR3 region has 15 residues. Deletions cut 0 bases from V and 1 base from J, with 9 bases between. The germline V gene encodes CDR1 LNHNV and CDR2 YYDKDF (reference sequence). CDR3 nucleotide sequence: TGTGCCACCAGCAGAGATCTACGCATTAACTATGGCTACACCTTC. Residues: CATSRDLRINYGYTF.

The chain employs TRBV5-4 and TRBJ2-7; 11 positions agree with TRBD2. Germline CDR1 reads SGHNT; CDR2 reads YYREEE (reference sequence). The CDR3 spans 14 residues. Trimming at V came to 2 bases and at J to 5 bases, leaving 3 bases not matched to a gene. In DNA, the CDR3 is TGTGCCAGCAGCTTTACTAGCGGGAGAGACGAGCAGTACTTC. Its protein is CASSFTSGRDEQYF.